A selection of T cell receptor beta chains follows, all from one sample in a study of T cell changes during pregnancy in multiple sclerosis. Sequenced by immunoSEQ multiplex PCR; TCRdb stores in-frame clones only, minus some. Of some 80,000 clones in the sample, roughly 90% were seen once. This specimen was peripheral blood, taken in the first trimester of pregnancy. The receptors originated from a female donor in good health, enrolled as a control in a pregnancy study. Both conserved end residues are part of each CDR3. D genes are given only for firm matches. Part of the rows lack a size; the others show once, few, many or a class for expanded clones.

size	V	D	J	CDR3	DNA
once	TRBV15	.	TRBJ1-4	CATSRRGPGDEKLFF	TGTGCCACCAGCAGGAGAGGGCCGGGGGATGAAAAACTGTTTTTT
.	TRBV6-1	TRBD2	TRBJ2-7	CASSENMSGRRGEQYF	TGTGCCAGCAGTGAAAATATGAGCGGGAGAAGGGGCGAGCAGTACTTC
few	TRBV6-5	TRBD1	TRBJ1-1	CASRRTGKAEAFF	TGTGCCAGCAGAAGGACAGGGAAGGCTGAAGCTTTCTTT
.	TRBV4-3	TRBD2	TRBJ2-1	CASSQALAGGLPYNEQFF	TGCGCCAGCAGCCAAGCCCTAGCGGGAGGGTTACCCTACAATGAGCAGTTCTTC
.	TRBV19	.	TRBJ1-4	CASATGIATNEKLFF	TGTGCCAGCGCTACAGGGATAGCAACTAATGAAAAACTGTTTTTT
.	TRBV27	.	TRBJ1-3	CASSLGQGSGNTIYF	TGTGCCAGCAGTTTAGGGCAGGGGAGTGGAAACACCATATATTTT
once	TRBV9	TRBD2	TRBJ2-2	CASSGGLLAGSRELFF	TGTGCCAGCAGCGGGGGGCTCCTAGCGGGGAGCAGGGAGCTGTTTTTT
.	TRBV27	.	TRBJ1-1	CASRTYRENTEAFF	TGTGCCAGCAGAACCTACAGGGAGAACACTGAAGCTTTCTTT
once	TRBV7-2	.	TRBJ1-5	CASQGGGQPQHF	TGTGCCAGCCAGGGAGGGGGACAGCCCCAGCATTTT
.	TRBV7-8	.	TRBJ2-7	CASSFARGEQYF	TGTGCCAGCAGCTTTGCCCGGGGGGAGCAGTACTTC
once	TRBV5-6	.	TRBJ2-7	CASSLIGRVPYEQYF	TGTGCCAGCAGCTTGATCGGCAGGGTTCCTTACGAGCAGTACTTC
.	TRBV28	TRBD2	TRBJ2-5	CASSPGTRPETQYF	TGTGCCAGCAGTCCCGGGACTAGGCCAGAGACCCAGTACTTC
.	TRBV28	.	TRBJ1-2	CASSPTGSLNVYGYTF	TGTGCCAGCAGCCCGACGGGGTCTCTTAATGTATATGGCTACACCTTC
.	TRBV7-2	.	TRBJ2-5	CASSPKETQYF	TGTGCCAGCAGTCCAAAAGAGACCCAGTACTTC